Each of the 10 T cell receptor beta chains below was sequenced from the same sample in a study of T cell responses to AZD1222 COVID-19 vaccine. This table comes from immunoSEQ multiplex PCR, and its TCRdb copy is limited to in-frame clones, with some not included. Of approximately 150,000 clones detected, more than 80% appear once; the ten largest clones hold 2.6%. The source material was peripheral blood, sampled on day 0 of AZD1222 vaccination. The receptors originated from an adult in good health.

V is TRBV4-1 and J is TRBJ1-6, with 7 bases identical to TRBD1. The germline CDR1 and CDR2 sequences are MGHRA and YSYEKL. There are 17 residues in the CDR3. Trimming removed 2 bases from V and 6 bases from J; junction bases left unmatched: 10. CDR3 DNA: TGCGCCAGCAGCCAAAAAGCCGGACAGGCGTTTAATTCACCCCTCCACTTT. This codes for CASSQKAGQAFNSPLHF.

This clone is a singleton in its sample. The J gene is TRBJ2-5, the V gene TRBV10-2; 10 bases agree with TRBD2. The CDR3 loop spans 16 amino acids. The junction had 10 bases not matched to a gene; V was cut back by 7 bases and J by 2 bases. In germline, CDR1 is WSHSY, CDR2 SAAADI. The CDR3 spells CASKIAGGPTQETQYF. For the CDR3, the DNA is TGCGCCAGCAAAATAGCGGGAGGCCCTACACAAGAGACCCAGTACTTC.

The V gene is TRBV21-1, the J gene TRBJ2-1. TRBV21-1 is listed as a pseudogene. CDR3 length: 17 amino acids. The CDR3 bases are TGTGCCAGCAGCTCCCAGGGGGAGGGGAATCCCTACAATGAGCAGTTCTTC. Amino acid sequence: CASSSQGEGNPYNEQFF.

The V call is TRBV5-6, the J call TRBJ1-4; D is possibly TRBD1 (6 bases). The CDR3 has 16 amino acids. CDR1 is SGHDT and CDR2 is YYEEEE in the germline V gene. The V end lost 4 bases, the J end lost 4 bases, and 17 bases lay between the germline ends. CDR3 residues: CASSDEVARGNEKLFF. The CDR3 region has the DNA TGTGCCAGCAGCGATGAGGTGGCCAGGGGTAATGAAAAACTGTTTTTT.

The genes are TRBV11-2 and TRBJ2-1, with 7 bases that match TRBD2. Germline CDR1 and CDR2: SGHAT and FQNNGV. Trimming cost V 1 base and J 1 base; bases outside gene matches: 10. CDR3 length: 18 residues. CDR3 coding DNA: TGTGCCAGCAGCTTAGTGGCCCCAGGGAGGGGATCCTACAATGAGCAGTTCTTC. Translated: CASSLVAPGRGSYNEQFF.

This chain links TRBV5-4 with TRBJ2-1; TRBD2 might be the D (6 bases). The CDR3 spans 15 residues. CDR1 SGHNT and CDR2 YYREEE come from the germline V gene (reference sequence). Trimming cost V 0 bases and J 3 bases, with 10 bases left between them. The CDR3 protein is CASSLEASDYNEQFF. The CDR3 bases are TGTGCCAGCAGCTTGGAGGCTAGCGACTACAATGAGCAGTTCTTC. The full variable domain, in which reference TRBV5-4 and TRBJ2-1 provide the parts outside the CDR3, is ETGVTQSPTHLIKTRGQQVTLRCSSQSGHNTVSWYQQALGQGPQFIFQYYREEENGRGNFPPRFSGLQFPNYSSELNVNALELDDSALYLCASSLEASDYNEQFFGPGTRLTVL.

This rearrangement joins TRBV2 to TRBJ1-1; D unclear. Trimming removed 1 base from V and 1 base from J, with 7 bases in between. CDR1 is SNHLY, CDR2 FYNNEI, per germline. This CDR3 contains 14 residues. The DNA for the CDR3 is TGTGCCAGCAGTGAAGGGGCTTGGAACACTGAAGCTTTCTTT. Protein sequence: CASSEGAWNTEAFF. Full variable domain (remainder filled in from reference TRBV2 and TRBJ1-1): EPEVTQTPSHQVTQMGQEVILRCVPISNHLYFYWYRQILGQKVEFLVSFYNNEISEKSEIFDDQFSVERPDGSNFTLKIRSTKLEDSAMYFCASSEGAWNTEAFFGQGTRLTVV.

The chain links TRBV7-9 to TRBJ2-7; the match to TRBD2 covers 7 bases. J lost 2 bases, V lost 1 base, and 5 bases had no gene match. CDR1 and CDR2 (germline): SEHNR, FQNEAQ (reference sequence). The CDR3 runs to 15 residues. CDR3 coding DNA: TGTGCCAGCAGCTTAGGGCCTAGCGGCCCCTACGAGCAGTACTTC. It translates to CASSLGPSGPYEQYF.

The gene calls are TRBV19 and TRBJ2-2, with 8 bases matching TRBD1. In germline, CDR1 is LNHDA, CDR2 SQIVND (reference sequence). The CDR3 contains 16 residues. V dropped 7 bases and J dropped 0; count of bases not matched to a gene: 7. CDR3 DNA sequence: TGTGCCAGTACCCCGACAGGGGCCCCGAACACCGGGGAGCTGTTTTTT. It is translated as CASTPTGAPNTGELFF.

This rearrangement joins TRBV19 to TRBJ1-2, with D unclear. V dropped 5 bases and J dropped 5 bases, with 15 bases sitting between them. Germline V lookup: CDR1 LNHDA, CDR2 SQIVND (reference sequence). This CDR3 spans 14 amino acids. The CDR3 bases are TGTGCCAGTAGTTCAAACTCCATCTCGTATGGCTACACCTTC. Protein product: CASSSNSISYGYTF.